The clone carrying this T cell receptor (beta chain) showed up many times. What it recognizes is unknown. Germline V gives CDR1 GTSNPN, CDR2 SVGIG (reference sequence). This CDR3 has 13 residues. The V segment lost 8 bases and the J segment 0 bases; nucleotides outside the gene matches: 6. The sample's time point: newly diagnosed GD, antithyroid drugs for less than 3 months. Construction of the TCR library relied on RNA isolated from PBMCs. Staff drew roughly 9 milliliters of peripheral blood into EDTA tubes. The data stem from a study of regulatory T cells in long-lasting Graves disease. The study, taken as a whole, reports: Sharing of public clonotypes was greater in persistent patients (about 2,700) than in new patients (around 880).

Both iRepertoire HTBI primers and Arm-PCR of CDR3 regions were used to build the TCR beta libraries. MiXCR, run by TCRdb on the multiplex PCR reads, gives a single entry per CDR3 protein. Of hundreds of thousands of distinct CDR3 sequences in the sample, about 16% are singletons; the top ten hold approximately 18%. These data were also reused for a study on T cells in Graves' hyperthyroidism and ophthalmopathy. As that report states: Diagnosing involved the use of clinical symptoms, serum thyroxine and TRAb, thyroid ultrasound and orbital computed tomography. Among clonotypes expanded in thyroid above 0.001, most were also found in blood.

The gene calls are TRBV30 and TRBJ1-1, with 7 bases matching TRBD1. The material sequenced was peripheral blood mononuclear cells (PBMCs), taken at new diagnosis, from a patient treated with antithyroid drugs. The receptor was isolated from a woman in her twenties or thirties with Graves disease. The CDR3 region has the DNA TGTGCCCGGACGGGACAGCTGAACACTGAAGCTTTCTTT. It specifies CARTGQLNTEAFF.